This entry is about one TCR beta chain. The source of the sample is a study of blood T cell repertoires in COVID-19. Whole-study context: Acute-phase and convalescent COVID-19 samples originated in the United States, Italy and Spain.

Trimming pared 0 bases from V and 8 bases from J, leaving 24 bases between. There are 18 residues in the CDR3. CDR1 MNHEY and CDR2 SMNVEV come from the germline V gene (reference sequence). The authors' processing: Estimates of nucleated cell counts were drawn from the amplification of reference gene primers. Profiling relied on immunoSEQ multiplex PCR, and the TCRdb table lists in-frame clones only, not all of them. V and J calls and clone size follow that table, whereas D and trimming were derived from the DNA. The sample records some 110,000 clones, approximately 90% being singletons. The origin of this receptor is a human donor in a cohort sampled during active COVID-19. The rearrangement joins TRBV27 to TRBJ2-3, with a tentative D call TRBD1 (6 bases). The sequenced sample consisted of peripheral blood. The CDR3 reads CASSLSDPKPYRAGTQYF. DNA for the CDR3: TGTGCCAGCAGTTTATCGGACCCTAAACCCTACAGGGCAGGTACGCAGTATTTT.